This is a list of T cell receptor beta chains from one sample in a study of blood T cell repertoires in COVID-19. Data came from immunoSEQ multiplex PCR; TCRdb stores just in-frame clones and leaves some out. The sample includes 250,000 to 300,000 clones, around 88% of them seen just once. Input material: peripheral blood. The receptors derive from a man older than 75 with acute or convalescent COVID-19. Each CDR3 is given with its conserved first and last residue. The D gene is left open where the match is weak. Expanded clones are given a class, and other clones once, few, many or no size at all.

J: TRBJ1-4
V: TRBV29-1
D: -
size: -
CDR3: CSVEEYDEKLFF
DNA: TGCAGCGTTGAAGAGTATGATGAAAAACTGTTTTTT

J: TRBJ2-2
V: TRBV6-5
D: -
size: -
CDR3: CASSLKSMNTGELFF
DNA: TGTGCCAGCAGTCTGAAGAGCATGAACACCGGGGAGCTGTTTTTT

J: TRBJ1-3
V: TRBV6-6
D: -
size: few
CDR3: CASSYGEDRSGNTIYF
DNA: TGTGCCAGCAGTTACGGTGAGGATCGCTCTGGAAACACCATATATTTT

J: TRBJ1-2
V: TRBV28
D: TRBD1
size: -
CDR3: CASSRQGINYGYTF
DNA: TGTGCCAGCAGTCGACAGGGCATTAACTATGGCTACACCTTC

J: TRBJ1-4
V: TRBV9
D: -
size: -
CDR3: CASSVEPGGNEKLFF
DNA: TGTGCCAGCAGCGTAGAGCCGGGTGGGAATGAAAAACTGTTTTTT

J: TRBJ2-7
V: TRBV12-3/TRBV12-4
D: -
size: many
CDR3: CASSLGPRYEQYF
DNA: TGTGCCAGCAGTTTAGGTCCGCGCTACGAGCAGTACTTC

J: TRBJ2-7
V: TRBV4-1
D: TRBD1
size: -
CDR3: CASSHYGTGSYEQYF
DNA: TGCGCCAGCAGCCATTACGGGACAGGGAGTTACGAGCAGTACTTC

J: TRBJ2-7
V: TRBV5-6
D: -
size: -
CDR3: CASSRDRAQGEQYF
DNA: TGTGCCAGCAGCCGGGACCGAGCCCAGGGGGAGCAGTACTTC

J: TRBJ2-7
V: TRBV18
D: -
size: -
CDR3: CASSPPDRRTYEQYF
DNA: TGTGCCAGCTCACCACCTGACCGGAGGACCTACGAGCAGTACTTC

J: TRBJ2-7
V: TRBV20-1
D: -
size: -
CDR3: CSATQGNEQYF
DNA: TGCAGTGCAACACAGGGTAACGAGCAGTACTTC

J: TRBJ2-7
V: TRBV30
D: -
size: -
CDR3: CAWSPPPGIGEQYF
DNA: TGTGCCTGGAGTCCCCCCCCGGGGATAGGCGAGCAGTACTTC

J: TRBJ2-4
V: TRBV7-5
D: -
size: few
CDR3: CVRSLEAGQYF
DNA: TGTGTCAGAAGCTTAGAAGCGGGCCAGTACTTC

J: TRBJ2-3
V: TRBV27
D: TRBD1
size: -
CDR3: CASSSNDRGGTDTQYF
DNA: TGTGCCAGCAGTTCAAATGACAGGGGTGGGACAGATACGCAGTATTTT

J: TRBJ1-1
V: TRBV2
D: -
size: -
CDR3: CASSEGRWGTEAFF
DNA: TGTGCCAGCAGTGAAGGGAGGTGGGGCACTGAAGCTTTCTTT

J: TRBJ2-7
V: TRBV5-1
D: -
size: -
CDR3: CASRESSAGEQYF
DNA: TGCGCCAGCAGGGAGTCTAGCGCTGGGGAGCAGTACTTC

J: TRBJ2-4
V: TRBV7-2
D: -
size: -
CDR3: CASSLRGQRGNIQYF
DNA: TGTGCCAGCAGCTTGCGGGGGCAGCGGGGAAACATTCAGTACTTC

J: TRBJ2-7
V: TRBV19
D: -
size: -
CDR3: CASQRQPDLSYEQYF
DNA: TGTGCCAGCCAAAGACAGCCGGACCTCTCCTACGAGCAGTACTTC

J: TRBJ2-3
V: TRBV5-1
D: TRBD2
size: -
CDR3: CASSGPGTRSTDTQYF
DNA: TGCGCCAGCAGCGGACCCGGGACTAGATCAACAGATACGCAGTATTTT

J: TRBJ1-4
V: TRBV19
D: TRBD1
size: -
CDR3: CASKDRFNEKLFF
DNA: TGTGCCAGTAAGGACAGGTTTAATGAAAAACTGTTTTTT

J: TRBJ1-1
V: TRBV24-1
D: TRBD1
size: once
CDR3: CATRGQGAGRTEAFF
DNA: TGTGCCACCAGAGGACAGGGGGCTGGGCGCACTGAAGCTTTCTTT

J: TRBJ2-5
V: TRBV5-4
D: -
size: -
CDR3: CASSRTGRVETQYF
DNA: TGTGCCAGCAGCAGGACAGGGAGGGTTGAGACCCAGTACTTC

J: TRBJ2-2
V: TRBV2
D: -
size: -
CDR3: CASSENSPTNTGELFF
DNA: TGTGCCAGCAGTGAGAACTCTCCGACGAACACCGGGGAGCTGTTTTTT

J: TRBJ2-5
V: TRBV5-1
D: TRBD1
size: -
CDR3: CASSLEGQGVETQYF
DNA: TGCGCCAGCAGCTTGGAAGGACAGGGGGTAGAGACCCAGTACTTC

J: TRBJ2-7
V: TRBV6-2/TRBV6-3
D: TRBD2
size: -
CDR3: CASSYLTSGSREQYF
DNA: TGTGCCAGCAGTTACTTGACTAGCGGGAGTCGCGAGCAGTACTTC

J: TRBJ2-7
V: TRBV25-1
D: -
size: -
CDR3: CASSDYGGTYEQYF
DNA: TGTGCCAGCAGTGATTACGGGGGAACCTACGAGCAGTACTTC

J: TRBJ1-6
V: TRBV5-4
D: TRBD1
size: -
CDR3: CASSRGTGDNSPLHF
DNA: TGTGCCAGCAGCCGAGGGACAGGGGATAATTCACCCCTCCACTTT

J: TRBJ2-5
V: TRBV6-5
D: -
size: -
CDR3: CSLRRSPQETQYF
DNA: TGTTCTCTTCGGCGGAGCCCCCAAGAGACCCAGTACTTC

J: TRBJ2-3
V: TRBV5-1
D: -
size: -
CDR3: CASSHSESSGDTQYF
DNA: TGCGCCAGCAGCCATAGCGAGAGTAGTGGAGATACGCAGTATTTT

J: TRBJ2-7
V: TRBV5-4
D: -
size: once
CDR3: CASSSWAAGGSYEQYF
DNA: TGTGCCAGCAGCTCGTGGGCCGCGGGCGGGTCCTACGAGCAGTACTTC

J: TRBJ1-2
V: TRBV28
D: -
size: -
CDR3: CASSFGDFYGYTF
DNA: TGTGCCAGCAGTTTCGGGGATTTCTATGGCTACACCTTC

J: TRBJ1-1
V: TRBV7-9
D: -
size: once
CDR3: CASSFAQGQAFF
DNA: TGTGCCAGCAGCTTCGCCCAGGGTCAGGCTTTCTTT

J: TRBJ2-2
V: TRBV6-2/TRBV6-3
D: -
size: -
CDR3: CASSYSISSVTGELFF
DNA: TGTGCCAGCAGTTACTCGATTTCTAGCGTCACCGGGGAGCTGTTTTTT